This entry lists 3 T cell receptor beta chains sequenced from one sample in a study of blood T cell repertoires in COVID-19. Libraries were prepared by immunoSEQ multiplex PCR; TCRdb keeps only in-frame clonotypes and omits some of them. The profile covers approximately 220,000 clones, with over 70% appearing a single time and roughly 7.9% taken by the ten largest. Sequenced material: peripheral blood. The receptor set was obtained from an elderly woman with acute or convalescent COVID-19.

With regard to this clone: The same CDR3 also results from other DNA sequences found in this sample. The V gene is TRBV29-1, the J gene TRBJ1-1; the match to TRBD1 covers 9 bases. The CDR3 covers 12 residues. CDR1 and CDR2 (germline): SQVTM, ANQGSEA. CDR3 DNA: TGCAGTGGGGGACAGGGGAACACTGAAGCTTTCTTT. Encoded protein: CSGGQGNTEAFF. Variable domain in full (rest from reference TRBV29-1 and TRBJ1-1): SAVISQKPSRDICQRGTSLTIQCQVDSQVTMMFWYRQQPGQSLTLIATANQGSEATYESGFVIDKFPISRPNLTFSTLTVSNMSPEDSSIYLCSGGQGNTEAFFGQGTRLTVV.

This rearrangement joins TRBV2 to TRBJ2-1; D gene ambiguous. The V gene lost 7 bases and the J gene lost 4 bases, with 14 bases spanning the gap. CDR3 size: 14 residues. CDR1 SNHLY and CDR2 FYNNEI come from the germline V gene. This CDR3 reads CASIPLASYNEQFF. The CDR3 bases are TGTGCCAGCATACCCCTCGCGAGTTACAATGAGCAGTTCTTC.

This chain connects TRBV10-3 to TRBJ1-1; the D gene is possibly TRBD1 (6 bases). V gave up 2 bases and J gave up 8 bases, with 15 bases separating them. Germline CDR1 and CDR2: ENHRY and SYGVKD. The CDR3 runs 14 residues. The CDR3 nucleotides are TGTGCCATCAGTGAGGCGCAGGGGCTTTCGGAAGCTTTCTTT. Encoded protein: CAISEAQGLSEAFF.